The rows below give T cell receptor beta chains drawn from one sample of a study of control samples from healthy donors and cancer patients. The repertoire was sequenced with immunoSEQ multiplex PCR; TCRdb's copy has only in-frame clones and lacks some. The table has 170,000 or so clones, about 93% seen once. Sequenced input: blood. The origin of the receptors is a man aged 18-30 years in good health. CDR3s include the opening cysteine and the closing phenylalanine or tryptophan. D genes are given only for firm matches. Expanded clones get a size class; other rows say once, few or many, or leave the size out.

>NA|once|TRBV3-1/TRBV3-2|TRBJ1-1
CASSLSSTGLFEPFF
TGTGCCAGCAGTTTGAGTAGCACGGGGCTATTTGAGCCTTTCTTT
>TRBD1|NA|TRBV27|TRBJ2-4
CASSHDRGIQYF
TGTGCCAGCAGTCACGACAGGGGCATTCAGTACTTC
>NA|NA|TRBV24-1|TRBJ1-2
CATSDPLQGHGYTF
TGTGCCACCAGTGACCCGCTCCAGGGGCACGGCTACACCTTC
>TRBD1|NA|TRBV6-5|TRBJ2-7
CASSLTTGPRYEQYF
TGTGCCAGCAGTTTAACGACAGGGCCTCGATACGAGCAGTACTTC
>TRBD1|NA|TRBV6-5|TRBJ1-6
CASSPRTGGSSPLHF
TGTGCCAGCAGCCCCCGGACAGGGGGAAGTTCACCCCTCCACTTT
>NA|NA|TRBV5-8|TRBJ2-7
CASRKTSREQYF
TGTGCCAGCAGAAAGACGTCCCGGGAGCAGTACTTC
>NA|NA|TRBV27|TRBJ2-3
CASTRDSPESTDTQYF
TGTGCCAGCACGAGGGACTCGCCCGAAAGCACAGATACGCAGTATTTT
>NA|NA|TRBV2|TRBJ2-3
CASRVQEGLETDTQYF
TGTGCCAGCAGAGTACAGGAAGGGCTTGAAACAGATACGCAGTATTTT
>TRBD1|NA|TRBV5-5|TRBJ1-5
CASSPLPPLATGYQPQHF
TGTGCCAGCAGCCCACTCCCCCCCCTCGCGACAGGGTATCAGCCCCAGCATTTT
>TRBD2|NA|TRBV7-3|TRBJ2-1
CASSLGSLAGGQVHDEQFF
TGTGCCAGCAGCTTAGGGTCGCTAGCGGGGGGGCAGGTTCACGATGAGCAGTTCTTC
>TRBD1|once|TRBV28|TRBJ2-3
CASSFQGAGSDTQYF
TGTGCCAGCAGTTTCCAGGGGGCAGGGTCAGATACGCAGTATTTT
>NA|NA|TRBV5-4|TRBJ1-3
CASSSDSGNTIYF
TGTGCCAGCAGCTCAGACTCTGGAAACACCATATATTTT
>NA|NA|TRBV11-3|TRBJ2-1
CASSLASNEQFF
TGTGCCAGCAGCTTAGCTAGCAACGAGCAGTTCTTC
>NA|NA|TRBV2|TRBJ1-4
CASSDPGWGEKLFF
TGTGCCAGCAGTGATCCAGGGTGGGGTGAAAAACTGTTTTTT
>NA|NA|TRBV6-5|TRBJ1-5
CASSPESNQPQHF
TGTGCCAGCAGCCCGGAAAGCAATCAGCCCCAGCATTTT
>NA|NA|TRBV28|TRBJ1-6
CASSLQGWRSPLHF
TGTGCCAGCAGTTTGCAGGGGTGGAGATCACCCCTCCACTTT
>TRBD1|NA|TRBV30|TRBJ1-3
CAWSTGVPSGNTIYF
TGTGCCTGGAGTACAGGGGTACCCTCTGGAAACACCATATATTTT
>TRBD1|NA|TRBV14|TRBJ2-7
CASSQLAGGYEQYF
TGTGCCAGCAGCCAATTAGCAGGGGGCTACGAGCAGTACTTC
>NA|NA|TRBV14|TRBJ2-7
CASSSLHRTPYEQYF
TGTGCCAGCAGCTCACTGCATAGAACGCCCTACGAGCAGTACTTC
>NA|few|TRBV19|TRBJ1-2
CASSIDPGYGYTF
TGTGCCAGTAGTATAGACCCGGGCTATGGCTACACCTTC
>NA|NA|TRBV29-1|TRBJ1-1
CSVLRGNTEAFF
TGCAGCGTCCTCAGGGGGAACACTGAAGCTTTCTTT
>TRBD2|NA|TRBV7-6|TRBJ2-1
CASSSTASGGLNNEQFF
TGTGCCAGCAGCTCAACAGCTAGCGGGGGGCTAAACAATGAGCAGTTCTTC
>NA|NA|TRBV3-1/TRBV3-2|TRBJ1-1
CASSNRHSDTEAFF
TGTGCCAGCAGCAACCGACATTCCGACACTGAAGCTTTCTTT
>TRBD1|NA|TRBV6-6|TRBJ2-7
CASSSYSGGYEQYF
TGTGCCAGCAGTTCCTACTCAGGGGGCTACGAGCAGTACTTC
>TRBD1|NA|TRBV3-1/TRBV3-2|TRBJ1-2
CASSQGTGVWYGYTF
TGTGCCAGCAGCCAAGGGACAGGGGTTTGGTATGGCTACACCTTC
>TRBD1|NA|TRBV23-1|TRBJ2-2
CASSQSPLRHNRGEGTGELFF
TGCGCCAGCAGTCAATCGCCTTTACGGCATAACAGGGGCGAGGGCACCGGGGAGCTGTTTTTT